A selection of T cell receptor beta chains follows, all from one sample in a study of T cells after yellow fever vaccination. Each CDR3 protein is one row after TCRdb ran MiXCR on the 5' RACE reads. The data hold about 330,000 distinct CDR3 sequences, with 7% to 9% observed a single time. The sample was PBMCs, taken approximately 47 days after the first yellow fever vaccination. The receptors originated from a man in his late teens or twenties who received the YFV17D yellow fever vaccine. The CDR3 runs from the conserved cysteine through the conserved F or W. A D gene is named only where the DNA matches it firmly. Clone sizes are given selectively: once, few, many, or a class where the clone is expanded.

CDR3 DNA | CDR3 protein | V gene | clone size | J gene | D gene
TGTGCCAGCAGTTCCAGCGGGGGGGCAGGAATCGAGCAGTACTTC | CASSSSGGAGIEQYF | TRBV7-2 | few | TRBJ2-7 | TRBD2
TGCGCCAGCAGCTTGGTACCCGCCTACAATGAGCAGTTCTTC | CASSLVPAYNEQFF | TRBV5-1 | few | TRBJ2-1 | NA
TGTGCCAGTAGTATTTGGACGGGGGCCTACCAAGAGACCCAGTACTTC | CASSIWTGAYQETQYF | TRBV19 | NA | TRBJ2-5 | NA
TGCGCCAGCAGCCGAACGGGACGGGGGGGTAACAATGAGCAGTTCTTC | CASSRTGRGGNNEQFF | TRBV4-1 | NA | TRBJ2-1 | TRBD2
TGTGCCAGCAGCTTCGGACTAGACACCGGGGAGCTGTTTTTT | CASSFGLDTGELFF | TRBV7-2 | few | TRBJ2-2 | TRBD2
TGTGCCAGCGCGGGCAGGGAAGAGACCCAGTACTTC | CASAGREETQYF | TRBV27 | NA | TRBJ2-5 | NA
TGTGCCAGCAGTTATTCCGGGACACAGAACACTGAAGCTTTCTTT | CASSYSGTQNTEAFF | TRBV7-3 | many | TRBJ1-1 | NA
TGTGCCGTAGGTCCGCTAGCGGGGTTGGCCGGGGAGCTGTTTTTT | CAVGPLAGLAGELFF | TRBV12-3/TRBV12-4 | NA | TRBJ2-2 | TRBD2
TGTGCCACCAGTGATTCACGACAGGGGGCAACTGAAGCTTTCTTT | CATSDSRQGATEAFF | TRBV24-1 | NA | TRBJ1-1 | TRBD1
TGTGCCAGCAGCAACAGGGTTAAGGGAAACACCATATATTTT | CASSNRVKGNTIYF | TRBV6-5 | NA | TRBJ1-3 | NA
TGCGCCAGCAGCCAAGTCGGGACAGGGTCGTTGGCGAACACTGAAGCTTTCTTT | CASSQVGTGSLANTEAFF | TRBV4-1 | few | TRBJ1-1 | TRBD1
TGTGCCACCCAGACAGGGGGCCGCGACAATGAGCAGTTCTTC | CATQTGGRDNEQFF | TRBV7-9 | NA | TRBJ2-1 | TRBD1
TGTGCCATCAGTGAGTCGGGTCAGGGCTATGGCTACACCTTC | CAISESGQGYGYTF | TRBV10-3 | NA | TRBJ1-2 | NA
TGTGCCAGCACTTCCCCAGCCGGCGGAACCTACGGCTACACCTTC | CASTSPAGGTYGYTF | TRBV6-2/TRBV6-3 | few | TRBJ1-2 | NA
TGTGCCAGCAGCTCCGAGGGAACCTACAATGAGCAGTTCTTC | CASSSEGTYNEQFF | TRBV7-6 | many | TRBJ2-1 | NA
TGTGCCAGCAGCTTGTTTAGGGATACGCAGTATTTT | CASSLFRDTQYF | TRBV5-6 | few | TRBJ2-3 | NA
TGTGCCAGCAGTTTAGATCGTCAGCCCCAGCATTTT | CASSLDRQPQHF | TRBV12-3/TRBV12-4 | NA | TRBJ1-5 | NA
TGTGCCAGCAGTTTAAGCGCGGTCGCCGGGGAGCTGTTTTTT | CASSLSAVAGELFF | TRBV28 | NA | TRBJ2-2 | NA
TGCGCCAGCAGCCAAGATAAGAGAGCGGGGGGAGATACGCAGTATTTT | CASSQDKRAGGDTQYF | TRBV4-3 | NA | TRBJ2-3 | TRBD2
TGTGCCAGCAGCCCGGGACACTCCTACGAGCAGTACTTC | CASSPGHSYEQYF | TRBV11-1 | many | TRBJ2-7 | NA